This entry is about one TCR beta chain. This clone was seen once. Its specific antigen is unknown. Base qualities are not at hand, and no much larger clone is one base apart. To sequence the TCRbeta CDR3 region, genomic DNA was isolated from the sorted cells. The immunoSEQ Assay was used for sequencing of TCRbeta CDR3 regions. TCRdb took this table from immuneACCESS and kept in-frame rearrangements with V and J called. Such tables lack part of the clones; where checked against another copy, unresolved V genes explain under half of the gap, and the rest is unexplained. The table for this sample lists around 72,000 clones; over 75% of them were counted only once. 5% of the sample is held by the ten biggest clonotypes. This sample is part of a study of OX40 agonist ivuxolimab in advanced cancers. Turning to the overall study: Ivuxolimab was an agonistic, fully human IgG2 monoclonal antibody directed against OX40 (CD134), a costimulatory receptor. Of the 50 or so patients in dose escalation, some 19 had hepatocellular carcinoma, about 15 had melanoma, 9 had renal cell carcinoma and 9 had head and neck cancer. Peripheral TCRbeta sequencing aimed to test whether ivuxolimab altered TCR sequence diversity and caused clonal T-cell expansion. Partial responses occurred in three dose-escalation patients: two with cutaneous melanoma and one with hepatocellular carcinoma. Prior anti-PD-1, anti-PD-L1 or anti-CTLA-4 therapy was permitted, and 40% to 50% of dose-escalation patients had received checkpoint inhibitors. The paper covers the monotherapy dose-escalation part of the phase I ivuxolimab trial, which included N ≈ 57 patients. The dose-escalation cohort was 82.7% male with a mean age of around 64 years, ranging from about 20 to 80. Intravenous ivuxolimab was administered to patients every 2 weeks at six dose levels: 0.01, 0.1, 0.3, 1.5, 3 and 10 mg/kg.

For CDR1 and CDR2, the germline V gene (reference sequence) lists SGHKS and YYEKEE. V ends up 2 bases short and J 3 bases short, with an unmatched junction base count of 5. The CDR3 numbers 14 residues from cysteine through phenylalanine. Only the CDR3 DNA is retained, 42 bases long and in frame from the first base. The trial excluded patients who had a history of autoimmune disease or who were on systemic immunosuppression. In every dose cohort, peripheral blood was drawn for TCR sequencing at baseline, cycle 4 day 1, and cycle 7 day 1. The samples were drawn from a first-in-human, open-label, multicenter phase I dose-escalation trial of ivuxolimab. The trial enrolled adults with locally advanced or metastatic head and neck squamous cell, hepatocellular, melanoma or renal cell carcinoma. Before TCR sequencing, CD4+ T cells and CD8+ T cells from peripheral blood were sorted into separate populations.

What the authors observed across the whole study: In the 0.1-3.0 mg/kg groups, partial responders had among the lowest normalized peripheral clonal expansion, particularly in CD8+ T cells. At doses of 0.1 to 3.0 mg/kg, clonal expansion of both CD4+ and CD8+ blood T cells was observed from baseline to week 6. Low levels of normalized T-cell clonal expansion were also seen in some nonresponding patients. After ivuxolimab, CD8+ T cells had more expanded clones than CD4+ T cells on average. Antigen specificity was not determined for the clonally expanded peripheral T cells.

The V and J genes are TRBV5-5 and TRBJ2-7, with TRBD2 matching 7 junction bases. The starting material was CD4+ or CD8+ T cells sorted from blood, obtained in a trial of the OX40 agonist ivuxolimab. The receptor's source is an adult with an advanced solid tumor such as melanoma, head and neck, liver or kidney cancer. The nucleotide sequence is given as TGTGCCAGCAGCTTAAGTCGCGGGGGCTACGAGCAGTACTTC. Its translation is CASSLSRGGYEQYF.